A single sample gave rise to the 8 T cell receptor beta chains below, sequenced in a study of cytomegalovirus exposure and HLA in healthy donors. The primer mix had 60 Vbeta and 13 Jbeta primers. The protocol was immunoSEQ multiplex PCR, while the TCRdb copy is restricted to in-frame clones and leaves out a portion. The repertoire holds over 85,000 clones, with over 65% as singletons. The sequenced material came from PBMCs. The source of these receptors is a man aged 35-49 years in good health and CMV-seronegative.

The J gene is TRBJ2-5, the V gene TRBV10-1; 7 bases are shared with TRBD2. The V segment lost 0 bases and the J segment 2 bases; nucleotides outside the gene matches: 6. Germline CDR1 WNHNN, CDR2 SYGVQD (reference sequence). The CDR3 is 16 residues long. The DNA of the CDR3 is TGCGCCAGCAGTGAGTCGGCGGGAGCAGGGCAAGAGACCCAGTACTTC. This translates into CASSESAGAGQETQYF.

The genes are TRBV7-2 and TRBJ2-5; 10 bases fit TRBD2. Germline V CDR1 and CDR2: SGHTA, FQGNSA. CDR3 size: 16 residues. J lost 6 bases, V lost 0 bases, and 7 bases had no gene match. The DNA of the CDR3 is TGTGCCAGCAGCTTAGCGGCTAGCGGGGGATCGAAGACCCAGTACTTC. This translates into CASSLAASGGSKTQYF. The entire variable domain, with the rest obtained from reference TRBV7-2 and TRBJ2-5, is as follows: GAGVSQSPSNKVTEKGKDVELRCDPISGHTALYWYRQSLGQGLEFLIYFQGNSAPDKSGLPSDRFSAERTGGSVSTLTIQRTQQEDSAVYLCASSLAASGGSKTQYFGPGTRLLVL.

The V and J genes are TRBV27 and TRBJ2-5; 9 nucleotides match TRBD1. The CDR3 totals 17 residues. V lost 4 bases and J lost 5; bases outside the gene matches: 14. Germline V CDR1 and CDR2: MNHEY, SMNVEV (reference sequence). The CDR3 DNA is TGTGCCAGCAGTTCGATCGGGGGACAGGGACTTAGGGAGACCCAGTACTTC. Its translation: CASSSIGGQGLRETQYF.

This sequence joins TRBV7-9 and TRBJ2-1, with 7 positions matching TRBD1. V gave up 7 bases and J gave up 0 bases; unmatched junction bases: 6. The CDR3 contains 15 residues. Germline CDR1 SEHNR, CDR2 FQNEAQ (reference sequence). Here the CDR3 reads CASTLTGPSYNEQFF. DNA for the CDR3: TGTGCCAGCACCCTGACAGGGCCCTCCTACAATGAGCAGTTCTTC.

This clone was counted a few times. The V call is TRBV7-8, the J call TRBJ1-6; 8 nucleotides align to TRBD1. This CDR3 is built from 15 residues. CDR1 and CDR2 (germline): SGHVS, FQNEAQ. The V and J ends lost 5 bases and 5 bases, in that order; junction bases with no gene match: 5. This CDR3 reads CASSPQGANNSPLHF. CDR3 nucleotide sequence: TGTGCCAGCAGCCCGCAGGGGGCAAATAATTCACCCCTCCACTTT.

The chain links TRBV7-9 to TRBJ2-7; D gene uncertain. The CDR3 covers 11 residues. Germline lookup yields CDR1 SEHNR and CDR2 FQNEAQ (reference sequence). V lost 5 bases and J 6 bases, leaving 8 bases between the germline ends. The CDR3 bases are TGTGCCAGCAGCCTCCAGGTCGAGCAGTACTTC. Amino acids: CASSLQVEQYF.

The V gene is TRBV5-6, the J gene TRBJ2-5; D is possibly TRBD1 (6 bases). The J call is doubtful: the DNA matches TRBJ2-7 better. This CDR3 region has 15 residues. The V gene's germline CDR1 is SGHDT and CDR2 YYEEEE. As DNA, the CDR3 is TGTGCCAGCAGCTCCATTTGGGGGCGAATCTCCGAGCAGTACTTC. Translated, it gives CASSSIWGRISEQYF.

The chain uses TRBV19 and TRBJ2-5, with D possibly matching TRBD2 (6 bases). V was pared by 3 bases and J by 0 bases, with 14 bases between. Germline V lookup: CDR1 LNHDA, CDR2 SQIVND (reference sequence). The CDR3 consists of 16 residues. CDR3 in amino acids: CASSIRGGSYQETQYF. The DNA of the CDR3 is TGTGCCAGTAGTATTCGGGGAGGATCGTACCAAGAGACCCAGTACTTC.